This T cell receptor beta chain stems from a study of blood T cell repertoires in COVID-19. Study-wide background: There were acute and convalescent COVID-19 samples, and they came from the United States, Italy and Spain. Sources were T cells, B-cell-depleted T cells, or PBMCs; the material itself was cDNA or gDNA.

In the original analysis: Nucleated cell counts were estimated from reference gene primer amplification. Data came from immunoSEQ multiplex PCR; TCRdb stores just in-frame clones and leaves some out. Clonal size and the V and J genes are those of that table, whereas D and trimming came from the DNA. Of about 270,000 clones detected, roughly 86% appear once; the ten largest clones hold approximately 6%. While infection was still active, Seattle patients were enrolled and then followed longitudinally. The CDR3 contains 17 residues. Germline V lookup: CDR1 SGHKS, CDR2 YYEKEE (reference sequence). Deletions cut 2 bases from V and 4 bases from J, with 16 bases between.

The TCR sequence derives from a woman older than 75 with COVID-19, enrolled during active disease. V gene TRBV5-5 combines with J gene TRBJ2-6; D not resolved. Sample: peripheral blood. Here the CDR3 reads CASSFGPAGPGANVLTF. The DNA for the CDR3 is TGTGCCAGCAGCTTTGGCCCGGCAGGTCCCGGGGCCAACGTCCTGACTTTC.